The 30 T cell receptor beta chains below come from one sample, sequenced in a study of T cells in Graves' hyperthyroidism and ophthalmopathy. Amplified regions were TCR beta CDR3 sequences from RNA transcripts. TCR CDR3 underwent first-round RT-PCR with the HTBI primer set. Via MiXCR, TCRdb re-called the multiplex PCR reads, giving one row per CDR3 protein. The data show more than 500,000 distinct CDR3 sequences, about 14% seen once. Sequencing input: blood. The receptor set was obtained from a woman in her thirties or forties with Graves' ophthalmopathy.

This clonotype was recorded many times. The chain links TRBV19 to TRBJ1-1; 8 bases align to TRBD1. Germline CDR1 LNHDA, CDR2 SQIVND (reference sequence). The junction had 3 bases not matched to a gene; V was cut back by 3 bases and J by 3 bases. The CDR3 sequence is 14 residues long. For the CDR3, the DNA is TGTGCCAGTAGTATTCAGGGGGCACACACTGAAGCTTTCTTT. Translating gives CASSIQGAHTEAFF.

This clonotype occurred many times. The chain employs TRBV7-9 and TRBJ2-2, with D hard to call. The CDR3 has 14 amino acids. CDR1 and CDR2 (germline): SEHNR, FQNEAQ (reference sequence). Trimming left V 2 bases short and J 3 bases short, with 7 bases between. DNA for the CDR3: TGTGCCAGCAGCTTACCTTGGGACACCGGGGAGCTGTTTTTT. It encodes CASSLPWDTGELFF.

The chain is built from TRBV6-5 and TRBJ2-7; the D call may be TRBD1 or TRBD2 (5 bases each). V lost 2 bases and J 6 bases, leaving 14 bases between the germline ends. This CDR3 contains 14 residues. Germline-derived CDR1 and CDR2 are MNHEY and SVGAGI. This chain's CDR3 is CASSYAPGRGEQYF. As DNA, the CDR3 is TGTGCCAGCAGTTACGCCCCGGGACGGGGCGAGCAGTACTTC.

This clonotype was observed many times. The chain is built from TRBV6-1 and TRBJ1-1, with D possibly TRBD1 on 5 matching bases. Germline V gene lookup returns CDR1 MNHNS and CDR2 SASEGT. Deletions cut 6 bases from V and 0 bases from J, with 11 bases between. The CDR3 loop spans 14 amino acids. The CDR3: CASRTGLVNTEAFF. CDR3 DNA sequence: TGTGCCAGCAGAACAGGTCTGGTGAACACTGAAGCTTTCTTT.

In this sample, this clonotype turned up many times. The rearrangement links TRBV20-1 to TRBJ2-5; tentative D call: TRBD1 (6 bases). The ends were cut back, 0 bases at V and 5 bases at J, with 19 bases in the middle. Per germline, CDR1 DFQATT and CDR2 SNEGSKA (reference sequence). The CDR3 extends over 16 amino acids. The CDR3 region has the DNA TGCAGTGCTAGAGACCCGGCCAGGGGTTATGGGGAGACCCAGTACTTC. It codes for CSARDPARGYGETQYF.

This clonotype was counted ten times or more. J is TRBJ2-5 and V is TRBV7-9; the D is unclear. The germline V and J ends were trimmed by 2 bases and 0 bases, with 10 bases remaining between them. Germline CDR1 SEHNR, CDR2 FQNEAQ (reference sequence). This CDR3 has 15 amino acids. CDR3 amino acids: CASSLMATHQETQYF. The CDR3 nucleotides are TGTGCCAGCAGCTTAATGGCTACCCACCAAGAGACCCAGTACTTC.

The table lists this clonotype with many counts. At one boundary the junction diverges from the germline segment, which might be a read error. The rearrangement uses TRBV12-3 or TRBV12-4 and TRBJ2-7; D unresolved. The CDR3 is made up of 12 amino acids. The CDR3 sequence is CASSFISYGQYF. The CDR3 bases are TGTGCCAGCAGTTTTATCTCCTACGGGCAGTACTTC.

There are a few counts of this clonotype. V is TRBV7-9 and J is TRBJ1-5; D unresolved. Trimming pared 4 bases from V and 7 bases from J, leaving 11 bases between. The CDR3 is made up of 13 amino acids. Germline values: CDR1 SEHNR, CDR2 FQNEAQ (reference sequence). CDR3 sequence: CASSSIEAQPQHF. The CDR3 DNA sequence: TGTGCCAGCAGCTCGATAGAGGCGCAGCCCCAGCATTTT.

This clonotype was seen at least ten times. The chain recombines TRBV28 with TRBJ1-1; D not certain. This CDR3 is built from 14 residues. With 2 bases removed from V and 1 base from J, the gap between germline ends came to 8 bases. Germline lookup yields CDR1 MDHEN and CDR2 SYDVKM. In DNA, the CDR3 is TGTGCCAGCAGTTTACTCACGGCGAACACTGAAGCTTTCTTT. Translating gives CASSLLTANTEAFF.

Only a few counts were recorded for this clonotype. The chain carries TRBV29-1 and TRBJ2-3; D is ambiguous. V lost 3 bases and J lost 0, with 4 bases in between. Germline V gives CDR1 SQVTM, CDR2 ANQGSEA. This CDR3 spans 12 amino acids. The CDR3 sequence: CSVEPSTDTQYF. The DNA for the CDR3 is TGCAGCGTTGAGCCTAGCACAGATACGCAGTATTTT.

This clonotype was counted ten times or more. This chain connects TRBV20-1 to TRBJ1-1; 7 positions match TRBD1. The CDR3 length is 13 residues. The junction had 5 bases not matched to a gene; V was cut back by 6 bases and J by 1 base. Germline V gene lookup returns CDR1 DFQATT and CDR2 SNEGSKA (reference sequence). CDR3 amino acids: CSAQDRPNTEAFF. In nucleotides, the CDR3 is TGCAGTGCCCAGGACAGGCCGAACACTGAAGCTTTCTTT.

This clonotype was seen many times. The CDR3 reads CAISGSHGTVGIEQYF. CDR3 in DNA: TGTGCCATCAGTGGTTCTCATGGGACGGTGGGTATCGAGCAGTACTTC. V and J are TRBV10-3 and TRBJ2-7; either TRBD1 or TRBD2 may supply D (5 bases each). This CDR3 is 16 amino acids long. Trimming left V 4 bases short and J 6 bases short, with 22 bases between. Per the germline V gene, CDR1 is ENHRY and CDR2 is SYGVKD.

This clonotype has at least ten counts. The rearrangement uses TRBV6-1 and TRBJ2-5; 8 nucleotides align to TRBD2. The CDR3 covers 13 residues. J gave up 4 bases and V 5 bases, and 3 bases lay outside the gene matches. Germline V lookup: CDR1 MNHNS, CDR2 SASEGT. The DNA of the CDR3 is TGTGCCAGCAGTCGACTAGCGAGAGAGACCCAGTACTTC. Encoded protein: CASSRLARETQYF.

This clonotype was seen just once. The V call is TRBV4-2, the J call TRBJ2-5; D gene uncertain. The V and J ends lost 4 bases and 7 bases respectively, with 13 bases between them. Per germline, CDR1 LGHNA and CDR2 YNFKEQ. The CDR3 spans 13 residues. CDR3 in amino acids: CASSPPPGRTQYF. In DNA, the CDR3 is TGTGCCAGCAGCCCCCCCCCCGGTAGGACCCAGTACTTC.

In this sample, this clonotype turned up many times. The chain joins TRBV6-5 to TRBJ1-3, with D uncertain. The CDR3 totals 16 residues. Germline CDR1 reads MNHEY; CDR2 reads SVGAGI. Trimming took off 0 bases at V and 0 bases at J, with 9 bases between the two ends. This chain's CDR3 is CASSYSTGDSGNTIYF. The CDR3 nucleotides are TGTGCCAGCAGTTACTCGACCGGGGACTCTGGAAACACCATATATTTT.

The chain employs TRBV28 and TRBJ2-4; TRBD2 matches 12 bases. V was clipped by 11 bases and J by 2 bases; unmatched bases: 4. This CDR3 has 14 residues. Germline V gene lookup returns CDR1 MDHEN and CDR2 SYDVKM. CDR3 DNA sequence: TGTGCCTCGACTAGCGGGAGTACCAAAAACATTCAGTACTTC. Its translation is CASTSGSTKNIQYF.

The chain is built from TRBV12-3 or TRBV12-4 and TRBJ2-2, with D unclear. Trimming left V 6 bases short and J 3 bases short, with 11 bases between. This CDR3 has 14 residues. CDR3 in DNA: TGTGCCAGCAGACCGAAACCTGACACCGGGGAGCTGTTTTTT. Protein: CASRPKPDTGELFF.

This clonotype was counted a few times. The rearrangement links TRBV7-9 to TRBJ1-1, with D maybe TRBD1 (5 bases). V lost 5 bases, J lost 8 bases, and 18 bases lay in between. This CDR3 spans 14 amino acids. Per the germline V gene, CDR1 is SEHNR and CDR2 is FQNEAQ (reference sequence). The CDR3 loop is CASSPSSGVREAFF. CDR3 bases: TGTGCCAGCAGCCCTAGTTCGGGGGTAAGGGAAGCTTTCTTT.

This clonotype was detected ten times or more. V is TRBV11-2 and J is TRBJ1-1; the D is unclear. Looked up from germline, CDR1 is SGHAT and CDR2 is FQNNGV. CDR3 length equals 16 residues. V lost 5 bases and J lost 0, with 16 bases in between. In DNA, the CDR3 is TGTGCCAGCAGCCCCACACGCTCTTGGGTGAACACTGAAGCTTTCTTT. Amino acids: CASSPTRSWVNTEAFF.

In this sample, this clonotype turned up many times. The chain combines TRBV7-2 with TRBJ1-5; D remains ambiguous. This CDR3 has 13 amino acids. V lost 5 bases and J 2 bases, leaving 7 bases between the germline ends. Germline assignment: CDR1 SGHTA and CDR2 FQGNSA. Written as DNA, the CDR3 is TGTGCCAGCAGCCCCGAAGGCAATCAGCCCCAGCATTTT. It yields the protein CASSPEGNQPQHF.

This clonotype came up many times. This chain joins TRBV19 and TRBJ2-5; a weak D match, TRBD1 (6 bases). Per the germline V gene, CDR1 is LNHDA and CDR2 is SQIVND (reference sequence). CDR3 length equals 13 residues. V lost 9 bases, J lost 5 bases, and 16 bases lay in between. The CDR3 region is CASKRTEGETQYF. The CDR3 region has the DNA TGTGCCAGCAAAAGGACAGAGGGGGAGACCCAGTACTTC.

This clonotype has ten or more counts. The chain employs TRBV7-9 and TRBJ1-2; no definite D call. Trimming took off 5 bases at V and 8 bases at J, with 15 bases between the two ends. The CDR3 runs to 13 residues. Germline V gene lookup returns CDR1 SEHNR and CDR2 FQNEAQ (reference sequence). In DNA, the CDR3 is TGTGCCAGCAGCCCTTCCCTGGGCTTAGGCTACACCTTC. This sequence encodes CASSPSLGLGYTF.

This clonotype was counted many times. The chain has TRBV9 and TRBJ2-7; D is undetermined. CDR1 is SGDLS and CDR2 is YYNGEE in the germline V gene. The CDR3 has 13 residues. Trimming pared 0 bases from V and 6 bases from J, leaving 10 bases between. The CDR3 region is CASSVADATEQYF. For the CDR3, the DNA is TGTGCCAGCAGCGTAGCGGACGCCACCGAGCAGTACTTC.

This clonotype was recorded at least ten times. The chain carries TRBV20-1 and TRBJ1-1, with 9 bases matching TRBD1. This CDR3 region has 14 residues. Trimming took 3 bases from V and 1 from J; bases not matched to a gene: 3. The germline CDR1 and CDR2 sequences are DFQATT and SNEGSKA (reference sequence). The CDR3 DNA follows: TGCAGTGCTAGCGGGGGACAGGGGAACACTGAAGCTTTCTTT. This gives the protein CSASGGQGNTEAFF.

This clonotype was seen a few times. The V gene is TRBV30, the J gene TRBJ2-6; a weak D match, TRBD1 (5 bases). The CDR3 is 14 amino acids. Germline V gives CDR1 GTSNPN, CDR2 SVGIG (reference sequence). Between the trimmed V and J ends, which lost 5 bases and 1 base, there was a span of 9 bases. The CDR3: CAWSSGSGANVLTF. CDR3 sequence (DNA): TGTGCCTGGTCTTCAGGGTCTGGGGCCAACGTCCTGACTTTC.

J is TRBJ2-5 and V is TRBV29-1; 7 nucleotides agree with TRBD1. V lost 6 bases to trimming and J lost 4 bases; unmatched junction nucleotides: 11. This CDR3 has 14 residues. Germline CDR1 SQVTM, CDR2 ANQGSEA. The CDR3 here is CSVDRDSHGETQYF. CDR3 DNA sequence: TGCAGCGTCGACCGGGACAGCCACGGAGAGACCCAGTACTTC.

This clonotype occurred a few times. The chain uses TRBV6-2 or TRBV6-3 and TRBJ2-5; 14 nucleotides align to TRBD2. The trim removed 0 bases at V and 9 bases at J, leaving 6 bases unmatched. This CDR3 spans 16 amino acids. The germline V gene encodes CDR1 MNHEY and CDR2 SVGEGT. The CDR3 is CASSYSGTSGSEAQYF. CDR3 in DNA: TGTGCCAGCAGTTACTCGGGGACTAGCGGGAGTGAGGCCCAGTACTTC.

This clonotype was counted many times. This chain joins TRBV29-1 and TRBJ1-1; perhaps TRBD1 as D (5 bases). The length of the CDR3 is 13 residues. V lost 6 bases and J 6 bases, leaving 17 bases between the germline ends. Germline-derived CDR1 and CDR2 are SQVTM and ANQGSEA. The CDR3 DNA reads as TGCAGCGTCCCCCTACCAGGGACCTCTGAAGCTTTCTTT. As protein: CSVPLPGTSEAFF.

V usage is TRBV7-8 and J usage is TRBJ1-3; D possibly corresponds to TRBD1 (6 bases). Trimming took 2 bases from V and 2 from J, leaving 10 bases between them. Germline CDR1 SGHVS, CDR2 FQNEAQ. The CDR3 spans 15 residues. Here the CDR3 DNA reads TGTGCCAGCAGCTTACCCCAGGGGACTGGAAACACCATATATTTT. Its protein is CASSLPQGTGNTIYF.

A word on this clonotype: A much larger clonotype is one base distant, so this may be a read error. The chain carries TRBV7-2 and TRBJ2-5, with D perhaps matching TRBD2 (5 bases). Germline CDR1 and CDR2: SGHTA and FQGNSA. The CDR3 runs to 13 residues. This CDR3 is CASSADSLETQCF. DNA for the CDR3: TGTGCCAGCAGCGCGGACTCCTTGGAGACCCAGTGCTTC.